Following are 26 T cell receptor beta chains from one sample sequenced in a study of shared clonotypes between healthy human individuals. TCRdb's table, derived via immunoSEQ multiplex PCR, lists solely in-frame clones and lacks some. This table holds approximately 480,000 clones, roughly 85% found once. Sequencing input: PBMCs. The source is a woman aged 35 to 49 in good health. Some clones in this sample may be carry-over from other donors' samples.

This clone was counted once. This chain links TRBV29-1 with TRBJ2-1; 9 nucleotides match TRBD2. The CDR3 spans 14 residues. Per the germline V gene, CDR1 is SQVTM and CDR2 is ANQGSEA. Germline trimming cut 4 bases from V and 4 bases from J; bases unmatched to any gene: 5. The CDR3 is CSVVRTSAYNEQFF. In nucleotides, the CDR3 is TGCAGCGTTGTCCGGACTAGCGCTTACAATGAGCAGTTCTTC.

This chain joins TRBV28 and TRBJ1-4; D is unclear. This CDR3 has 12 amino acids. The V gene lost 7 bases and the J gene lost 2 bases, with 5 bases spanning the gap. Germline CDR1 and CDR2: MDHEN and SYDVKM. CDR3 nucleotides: TGTGCCAGCAAATTTACTAATGAAAAACTGTTTTTT. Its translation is CASKFTNEKLFF.

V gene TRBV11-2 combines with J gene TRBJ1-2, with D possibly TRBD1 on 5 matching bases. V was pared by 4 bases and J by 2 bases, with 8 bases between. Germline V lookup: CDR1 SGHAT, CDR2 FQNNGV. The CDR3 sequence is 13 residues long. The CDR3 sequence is CASSSGPNYGYTF. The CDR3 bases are TGTGCCAGCAGCTCGGGGCCAAACTATGGCTACACCTTC.

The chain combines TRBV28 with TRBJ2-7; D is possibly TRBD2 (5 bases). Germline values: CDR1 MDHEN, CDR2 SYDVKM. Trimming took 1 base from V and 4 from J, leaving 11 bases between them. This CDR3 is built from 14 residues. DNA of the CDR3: TGTGCCAGCAGTTTATCGGGGATCGGGTACGAGCAGTACTTC. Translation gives CASSLSGIGYEQYF.

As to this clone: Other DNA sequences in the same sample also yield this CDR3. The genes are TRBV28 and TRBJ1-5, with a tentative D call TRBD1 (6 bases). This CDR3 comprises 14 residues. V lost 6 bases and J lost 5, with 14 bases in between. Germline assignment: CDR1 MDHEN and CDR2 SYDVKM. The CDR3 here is CASSPPGGYQPQHF. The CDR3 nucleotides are TGTGCCAGCAGCCCCCCGGGGGGCTATCAGCCCCAGCATTTT.

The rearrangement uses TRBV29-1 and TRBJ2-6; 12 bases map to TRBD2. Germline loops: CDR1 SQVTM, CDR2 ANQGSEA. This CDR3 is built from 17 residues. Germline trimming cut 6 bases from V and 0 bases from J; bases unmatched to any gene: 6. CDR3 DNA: TGCAGCGTCGCCCTAGCGGGAGGGATCTCTGGGGCCAACGTCCTGACTTTC. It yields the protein CSVALAGGISGANVLTF.

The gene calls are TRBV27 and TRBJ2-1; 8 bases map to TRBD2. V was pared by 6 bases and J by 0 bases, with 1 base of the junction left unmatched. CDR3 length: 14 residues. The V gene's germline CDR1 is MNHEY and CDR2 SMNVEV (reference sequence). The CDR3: CASRSGSSYNEQFF. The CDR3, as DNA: TGTGCCAGCAGAAGCGGGAGCTCCTACAATGAGCAGTTCTTC.

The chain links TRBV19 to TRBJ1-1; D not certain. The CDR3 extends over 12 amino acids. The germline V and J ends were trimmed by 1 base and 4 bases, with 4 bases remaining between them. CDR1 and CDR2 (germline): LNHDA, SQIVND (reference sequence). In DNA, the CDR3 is TGTGCCAGTAGTATAGGTTTCACTGAAGCTTTCTTT. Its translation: CASSIGFTEAFF.

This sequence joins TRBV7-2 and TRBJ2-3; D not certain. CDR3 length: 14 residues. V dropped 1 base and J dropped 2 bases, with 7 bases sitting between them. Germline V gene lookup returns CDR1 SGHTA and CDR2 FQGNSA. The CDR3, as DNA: TGTGCCAGCAGCTTAGAACTAACCACAGATACGCAGTATTTT. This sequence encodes CASSLELTTDTQYF.

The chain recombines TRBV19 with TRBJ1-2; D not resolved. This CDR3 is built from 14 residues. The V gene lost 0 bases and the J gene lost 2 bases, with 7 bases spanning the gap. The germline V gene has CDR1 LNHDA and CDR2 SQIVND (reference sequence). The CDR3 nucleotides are TGTGCCAGTAGTATAGATCGCCAGAACTATGGCTACACCTTC. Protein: CASSIDRQNYGYTF.

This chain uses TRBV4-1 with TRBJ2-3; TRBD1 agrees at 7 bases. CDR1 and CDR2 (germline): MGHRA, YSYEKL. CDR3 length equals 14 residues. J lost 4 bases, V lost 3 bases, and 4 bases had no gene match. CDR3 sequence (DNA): TGCGCCAGCAGCCATGCTCAGGGGGCAGATACGCAGTATTTT. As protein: CASSHAQGADTQYF.

CDR3 protein: CASSQRPGTGKTGELFF. CDR3 coding DNA: TGTGCCAGCAGCCAAAGACCGGGGACGGGGAAAACCGGGGAGCTGTTTTTT. This rearrangement joins TRBV14 to TRBJ2-2; D may match TRBD1 or TRBD2 (5 bases each). V was trimmed by 2 bases and J by 5 bases, leaving 18 bases between them. This CDR3 contains 17 residues. Per the germline V gene, CDR1 is SGHDN and CDR2 is FVKESK.

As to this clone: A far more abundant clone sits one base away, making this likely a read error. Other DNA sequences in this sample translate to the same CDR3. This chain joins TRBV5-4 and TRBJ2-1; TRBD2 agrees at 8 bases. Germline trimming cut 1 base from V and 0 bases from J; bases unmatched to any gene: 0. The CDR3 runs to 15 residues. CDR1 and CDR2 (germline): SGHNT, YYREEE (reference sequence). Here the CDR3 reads CASSLSGSSYNEQFF. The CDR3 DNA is TGTGCCAGCAGCTTGAGCGGGAGCTCCTACAATGAGCAGTTCTTC.

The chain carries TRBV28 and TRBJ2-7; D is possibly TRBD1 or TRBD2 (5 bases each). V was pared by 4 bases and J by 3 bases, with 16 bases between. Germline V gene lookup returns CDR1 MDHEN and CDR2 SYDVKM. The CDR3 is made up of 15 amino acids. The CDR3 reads CASSSTGAFGYEQYF. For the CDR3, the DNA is TGTGCCAGCAGTTCCACCGGGGCCTTTGGCTACGAGCAGTACTTC.

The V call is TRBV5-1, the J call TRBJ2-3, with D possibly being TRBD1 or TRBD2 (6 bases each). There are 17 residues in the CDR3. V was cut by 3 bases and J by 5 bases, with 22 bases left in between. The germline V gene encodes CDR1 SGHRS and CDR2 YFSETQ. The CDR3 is CASSSGLQGGSGDTQYF. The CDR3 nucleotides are TGCGCCAGCAGCTCCGGATTACAGGGAGGATCGGGAGATACGCAGTATTTT.

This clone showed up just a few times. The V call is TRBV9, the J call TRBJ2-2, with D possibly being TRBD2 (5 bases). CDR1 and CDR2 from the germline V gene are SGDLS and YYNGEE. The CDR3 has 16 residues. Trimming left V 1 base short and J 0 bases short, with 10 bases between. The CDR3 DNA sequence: TGTGCCAGCAGCGTATCCGGGAATACGAACACCGGGGAGCTGTTTTTT. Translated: CASSVSGNTNTGELFF.

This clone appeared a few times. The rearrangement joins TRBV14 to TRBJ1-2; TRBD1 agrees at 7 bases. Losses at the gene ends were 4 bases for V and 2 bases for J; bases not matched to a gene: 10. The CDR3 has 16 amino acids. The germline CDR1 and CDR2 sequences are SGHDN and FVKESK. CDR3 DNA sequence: TGTGCCAGCAGCCGTCAGGGGGTGCAAGGCAACTATGGCTACACCTTC. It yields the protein CASSRQGVQGNYGYTF.

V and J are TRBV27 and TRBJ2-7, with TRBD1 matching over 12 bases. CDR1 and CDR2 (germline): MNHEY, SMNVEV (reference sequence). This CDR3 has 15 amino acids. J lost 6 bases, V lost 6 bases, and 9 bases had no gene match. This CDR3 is CASSHRDRGRGEQYF. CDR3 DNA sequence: TGTGCCAGCAGCCACCGGGACAGGGGGCGCGGCGAGCAGTACTTC.

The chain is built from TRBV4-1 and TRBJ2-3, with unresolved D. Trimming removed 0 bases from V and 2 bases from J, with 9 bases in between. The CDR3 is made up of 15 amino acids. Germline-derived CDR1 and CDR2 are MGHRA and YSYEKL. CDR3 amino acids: CASSQDVGITDTQYF. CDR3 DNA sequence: TGCGCCAGCAGCCAAGATGTAGGGATCACAGATACGCAGTATTTT.

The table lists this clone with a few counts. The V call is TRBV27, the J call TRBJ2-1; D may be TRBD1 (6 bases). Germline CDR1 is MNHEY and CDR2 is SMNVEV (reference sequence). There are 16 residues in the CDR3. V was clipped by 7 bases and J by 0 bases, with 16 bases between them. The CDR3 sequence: CASNLQGTISYNEQFF. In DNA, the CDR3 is TGTGCCAGCAACCTACAGGGAACTATCTCCTACAATGAGCAGTTCTTC.

CDR3 protein: CATRSSGNQPQHF. CDR3 coding DNA: TGTGCCACCAGGAGTTCGGGCAATCAGCCCCAGCATTTT. This rearrangement joins TRBV15 to TRBJ1-5, with no clear D. Trimming took off 6 bases at V and 2 bases at J, with 8 bases between the two ends. The germline V gene has CDR1 LNHNV and CDR2 YYDKDF (reference sequence). The CDR3 sequence is 13 residues long.

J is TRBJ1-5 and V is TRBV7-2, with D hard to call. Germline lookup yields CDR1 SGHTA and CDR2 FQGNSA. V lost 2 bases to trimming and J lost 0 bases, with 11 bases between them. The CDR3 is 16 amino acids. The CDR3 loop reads CASSLRGSGSNQPQHF. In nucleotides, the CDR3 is TGTGCCAGCAGCTTACGGGGATCCGGTAGCAATCAGCCCCAGCATTTT.

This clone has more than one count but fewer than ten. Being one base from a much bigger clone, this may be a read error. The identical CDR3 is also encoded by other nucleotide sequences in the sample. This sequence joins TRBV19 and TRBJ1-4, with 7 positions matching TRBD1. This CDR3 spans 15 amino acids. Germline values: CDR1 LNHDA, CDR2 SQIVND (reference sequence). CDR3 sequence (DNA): TGTGCCAGTAGCACAGGGGAGGAGGGATACGAAAAACTATTTTTT. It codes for CASSTGEEGYEKLFF.

The CDR3: CASSLGQAKGELFF. The CDR3 nucleotides read TGTGCCAGCAGTTTGGGACAGGCTAAAGGGGAGCTGTTTTTT. The chain has TRBV28 and TRBJ2-2; 8 positions match TRBD1. The CDR3 totals 14 residues. Losses at the gene ends were 3 bases for V and 8 bases for J; bases not matched to a gene: 5. CDR1 and CDR2 from the germline V gene are MDHEN and SYDVKM.

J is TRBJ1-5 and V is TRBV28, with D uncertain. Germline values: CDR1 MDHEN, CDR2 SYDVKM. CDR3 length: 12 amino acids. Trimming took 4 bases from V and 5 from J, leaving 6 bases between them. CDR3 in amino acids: CASSSEYQPQHF. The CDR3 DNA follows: TGTGCCAGCAGTTCAGAGTATCAGCCCCAGCATTTT.

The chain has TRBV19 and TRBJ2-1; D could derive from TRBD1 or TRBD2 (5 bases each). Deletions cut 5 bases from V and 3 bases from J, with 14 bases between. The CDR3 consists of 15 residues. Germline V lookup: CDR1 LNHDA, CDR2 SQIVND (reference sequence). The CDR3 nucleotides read TGTGCCAGTAGTCGGGACCTCAACCGCTACAATGAGCAGTTCTTC. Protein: CASSRDLNRYNEQFF. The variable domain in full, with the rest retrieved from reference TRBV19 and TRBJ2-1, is DGGITQSPKYLFRKEGQNVTLSCEQNLNHDAMYWYRQDPGQGLRLIYYSQIVNDFQKGDIAEGYSVSREKKESFPLTVTSAQKNPTAFYLCASSRDLNRYNEQFFGPGTRLTVL.